This TCR beta chain was retrieved from a study of blood T cell repertoires in COVID-19. Participants' reported clinical history set cohort assignment. CDR1 is LNHNV and CDR2 is YYDKDF in the germline V gene (reference sequence). CDR3 length equals 11 residues. With 7 bases removed from V and 4 bases from J, the gap between germline ends came to 5 bases. In the study's own analysis: Estimation of nucleated cell counts relied on the amplification of reference gene primers. The table came from immunoSEQ multiplex PCR; TCRdb's copy has only in-frame clones and leaves some out. The V and J calls and clone size come from that table; D and trimming were worked out from the DNA. Among approximately 210,000 clones listed, approximately 80% were seen once.

The chain is built from TRBV15 and TRBJ1-3; D unresolved. The TCR was taken from a woman aged 50 to 60 with acute COVID-19. The specimen was PBMCs or T cells enriched from blood (not recorded which). The chain's CDR3 is CATTSGNTIYF. The DNA of the CDR3 is TGTGCCACCACCTCCGGAAACACCATATATTTT.